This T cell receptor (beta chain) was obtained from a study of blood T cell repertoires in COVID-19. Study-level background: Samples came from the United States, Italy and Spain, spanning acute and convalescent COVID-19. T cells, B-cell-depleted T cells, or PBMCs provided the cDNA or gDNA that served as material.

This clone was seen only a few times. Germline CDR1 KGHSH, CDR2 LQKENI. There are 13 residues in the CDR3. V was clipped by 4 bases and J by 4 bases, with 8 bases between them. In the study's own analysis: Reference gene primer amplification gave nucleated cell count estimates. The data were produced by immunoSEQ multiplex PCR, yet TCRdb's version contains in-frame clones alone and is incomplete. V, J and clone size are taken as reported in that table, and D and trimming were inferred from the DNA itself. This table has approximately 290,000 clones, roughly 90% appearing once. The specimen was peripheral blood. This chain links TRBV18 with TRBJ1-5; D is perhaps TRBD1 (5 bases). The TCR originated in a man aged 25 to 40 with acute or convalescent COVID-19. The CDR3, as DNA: TGTGCCAGCTCACGACAGCAGAATCAGCCCCAGCATTTT. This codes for CASSRQQNQPQHF.